The 5 T cell receptor beta chains below were found in one sample sequenced in a study of spatial heterogeneity in lung cancer. Time point defined: blood at routine non-recurrence follow-up after resection. Material for sequencing was whole RNA from tumor, nontumor lung or frozen PBMC, left unsorted. Each CDR3 protein is one row after TCRdb ran MiXCR on the 5' RACE reads. Among some 54,000 distinct CDR3 sequences listed, 7.4% were seen once. The sequencing used PBMCs, collected at follow-up. These receptors originate from a female donor with early-stage non-small cell lung cancer.

This clonotype occurred a few times. The chain links TRBV5-1 to TRBJ2-3; D possibly corresponds to TRBD1 (6 bases). CDR1 is SGHRS, CDR2 YFSETQ, per germline. CDR3 length equals 17 residues. With 4 bases removed from V and 2 bases from J, the gap between germline ends came to 20 bases. The CDR3, as DNA: TGCGCCAGCAGCCCGGGGACGGCAGGGGACATCACAGATACGCAGTATTTT. Protein product: CASSPGTAGDITDTQYF.

This clonotype was counted many times. The V call is TRBV6-2 or TRBV6-3, the J call TRBJ2-7, with D unclear. The CDR3 is made up of 14 amino acids. Germline V gives CDR1 MNHEY, CDR2 SVGEGT. The germline V and J ends were trimmed by 2 bases and 0 bases, with 8 bases remaining between them. For the CDR3, the DNA is TGTGCCAGCAGTTACCGCCTGGGCTCCTACGAGCAGTACTTC. It encodes CASSYRLGSYEQYF.

This clonotype was picked up many times. The chain has TRBV7-2 and TRBJ2-2; 13 nucleotides agree with TRBD2. V trimming: 5 bases; J trimming: 8 bases; junction bases outside the gene matches: 5. Germline CDR1 reads SGHTA; CDR2 reads FQGNSA. This CDR3 is 15 amino acids long. The CDR3 protein is CASSHWTSGGGELFF. Here the CDR3 DNA reads TGTGCCAGCAGCCACTGGACTAGCGGGGGAGGGGAGCTGTTTTTT.

This clonotype has at least ten counts. The genes are TRBV30 and TRBJ2-7; D gene ambiguous. CDR1 and CDR2 (germline): GTSNPN, SVGIG (reference sequence). V gave up 1 base and J gave up 2 bases, with 6 bases separating them. CDR3 length: 12 residues. CDR3: CAWSARAYEQYF. DNA of the CDR3: TGTGCCTGGAGTGCCCGGGCCTACGAGCAGTACTTC.

This clonotype appeared many times. The rearrangement uses TRBV19 and TRBJ2-5; 7 bases map to TRBD2. The V gene's germline CDR1 is LNHDA and CDR2 SQIVND (reference sequence). With 7 bases clipped from V and 5 bases from J, the junction kept 10 bases outside the gene matches. The CDR3 loop spans 14 amino acids. CDR3 DNA: TGTGCCAGTAAACACCTGGCCGGGGGGGAGACCCAGTACTTC. Protein product: CASKHLAGGETQYF.